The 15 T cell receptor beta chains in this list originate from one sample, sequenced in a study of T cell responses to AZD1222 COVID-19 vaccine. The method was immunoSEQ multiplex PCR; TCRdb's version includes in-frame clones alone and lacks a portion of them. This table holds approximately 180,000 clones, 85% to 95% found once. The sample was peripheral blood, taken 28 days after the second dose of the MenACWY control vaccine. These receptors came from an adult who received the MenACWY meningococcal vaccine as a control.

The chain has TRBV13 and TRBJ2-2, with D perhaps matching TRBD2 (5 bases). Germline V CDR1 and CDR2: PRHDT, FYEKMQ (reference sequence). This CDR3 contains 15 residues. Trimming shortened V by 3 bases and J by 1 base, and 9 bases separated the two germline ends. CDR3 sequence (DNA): TGTGCCAGCAGCTTTCGACGGGAGAACACCGGGGAGCTGTTTTTT. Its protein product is CASSFRRENTGELFF.

CDR3 in DNA: TGCGCCAGCAGCCAAACCGGGACAGGGAGAAATTCACCCCTCCACTTT. This encodes CASSQTGTGRNSPLHF. V gene TRBV4-1 combines with J gene TRBJ1-6; 9 bases line up with TRBD1. CDR3 size: 16 residues. The V gene end was trimmed by 2 bases and the J gene end by 7 bases; junction bases not matched to a gene: 6. Germline V gives CDR1 MGHRA, CDR2 YSYEKL.

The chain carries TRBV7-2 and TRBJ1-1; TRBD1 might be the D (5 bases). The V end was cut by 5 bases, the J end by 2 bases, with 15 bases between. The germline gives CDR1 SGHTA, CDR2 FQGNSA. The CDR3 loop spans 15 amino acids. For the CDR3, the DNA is TGTGCCAGCAGCCGCGGGTGGGGGGAAAACACTGAAGCTTTCTTT. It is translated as CASSRGWGENTEAFF.

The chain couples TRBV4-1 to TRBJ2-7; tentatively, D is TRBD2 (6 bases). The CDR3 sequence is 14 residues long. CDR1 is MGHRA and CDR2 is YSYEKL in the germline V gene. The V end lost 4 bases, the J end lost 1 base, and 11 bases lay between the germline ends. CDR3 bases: TGCGCCAGCAGCCGCCTTGGAGGGTCCTACGAGCAGTACTTC. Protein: CASSRLGGSYEQYF.

The CDR3 loop reads CASSQDLSRDSPLHF. The CDR3 DNA is TGTGCCAGCAGCCAAGATCTCAGTCGGGATTCACCCCTCCACTTT. The chain couples TRBV16 to TRBJ1-6; the D is unclear. The germline CDR1 and CDR2 sequences are KGHSY and FQNENV. This CDR3 has 15 residues. The V end lost 2 bases, the J end lost 8 bases, and 13 bases lay between the germline ends.

As DNA, the CDR3 is TGTGCCAGCAGTCGTACAGGGGCCGTCCAGAGGTACACCTTC. This gives the protein CASSRTGAVQRYTF. The rearrangement uses TRBV6-5 and TRBJ1-2; the match to TRBD1 covers 7 bases. From germline, CDR1 is MNHEY and CDR2 SVGAGI. With V trimmed by 5 bases and J by 11 bases, 14 bases remained unmatched. The length of the CDR3 is 14 residues.

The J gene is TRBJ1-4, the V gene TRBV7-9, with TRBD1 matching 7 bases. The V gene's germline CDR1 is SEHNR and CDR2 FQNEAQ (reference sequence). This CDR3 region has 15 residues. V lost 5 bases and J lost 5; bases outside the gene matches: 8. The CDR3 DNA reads TGTGCCAGCAGCAGGCCCGGGACAGACAATGAAAAACTGTTTTTT. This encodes CASSRPGTDNEKLFF. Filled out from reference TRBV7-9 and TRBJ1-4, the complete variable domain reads DTGVSQNPRHKITKRGQNVTFRCDPISEHNRLYWYRQTLGQGPEFLTYFQNEAQLEKSRLLSDRFSAERPKGSFSTLEIQRTEQGDSAMYLCASSRPGTDNEKLFFGSGTQLSVL.

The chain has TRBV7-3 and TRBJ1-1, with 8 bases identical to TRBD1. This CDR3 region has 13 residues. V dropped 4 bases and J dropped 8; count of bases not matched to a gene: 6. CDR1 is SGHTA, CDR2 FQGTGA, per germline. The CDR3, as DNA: TGTGCCAGCAGCTCCCAAGGACAGGGAGAAGCTTTCTTT. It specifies CASSSQGQGEAFF. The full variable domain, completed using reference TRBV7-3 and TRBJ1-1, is GAGVSQTPSNKVTEKGKYVELRCDPISGHTALYWYRQSLGQGPEFLIYFQGTGAADDSGLPNDRFFAVRPEGSVSTLKIQRTERGDSAVYLCASSSQGQGEAFFGQGTRLTVV.

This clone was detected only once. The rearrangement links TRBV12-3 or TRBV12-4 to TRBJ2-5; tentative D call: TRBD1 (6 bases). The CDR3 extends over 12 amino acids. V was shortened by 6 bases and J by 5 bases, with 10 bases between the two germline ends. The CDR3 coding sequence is TGTGCCAGCAGCCGACAGGCGGAGACCCAGTACTTC. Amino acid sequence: CASSRQAETQYF.

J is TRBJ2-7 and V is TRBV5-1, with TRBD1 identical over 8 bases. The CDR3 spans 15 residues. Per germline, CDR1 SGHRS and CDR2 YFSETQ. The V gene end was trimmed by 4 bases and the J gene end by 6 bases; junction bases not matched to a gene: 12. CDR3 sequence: CASSPRTGPGAEQYF. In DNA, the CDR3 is TGCGCCAGCAGCCCCAGGACAGGGCCGGGGGCCGAGCAGTACTTC.

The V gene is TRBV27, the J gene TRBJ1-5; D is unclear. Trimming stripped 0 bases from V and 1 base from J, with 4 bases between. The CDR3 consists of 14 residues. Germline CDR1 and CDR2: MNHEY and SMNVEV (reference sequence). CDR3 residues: CASSLSGSNQPQHF. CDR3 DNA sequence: TGTGCCAGCAGTTTATCAGGGAGCAATCAGCCCCAGCATTTT.

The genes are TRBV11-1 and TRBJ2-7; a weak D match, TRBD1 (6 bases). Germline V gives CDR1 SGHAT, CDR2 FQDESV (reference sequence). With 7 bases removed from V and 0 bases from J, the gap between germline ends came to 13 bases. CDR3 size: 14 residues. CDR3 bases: TGTGCCAGCACCAGGGGAATCACCTCCTACGAGCAGTACTTC. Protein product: CASTRGITSYEQYF.

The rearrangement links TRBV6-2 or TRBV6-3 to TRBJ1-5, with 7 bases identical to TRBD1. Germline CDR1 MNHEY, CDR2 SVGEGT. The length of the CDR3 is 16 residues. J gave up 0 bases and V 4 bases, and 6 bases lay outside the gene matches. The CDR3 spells CASSSLQGLSNQPQHF. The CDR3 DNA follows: TGTGCCAGCAGTTCCTTACAGGGGCTTAGCAATCAGCCCCAGCATTTT.

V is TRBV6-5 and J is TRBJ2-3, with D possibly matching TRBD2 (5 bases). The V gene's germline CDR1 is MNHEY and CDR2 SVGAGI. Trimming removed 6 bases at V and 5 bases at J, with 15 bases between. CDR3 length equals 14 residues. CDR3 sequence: CASSSRGSVDTQYF. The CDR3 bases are TGTGCCAGCAGCTCCAGAGGGTCTGTAGATACGCAGTATTTT.

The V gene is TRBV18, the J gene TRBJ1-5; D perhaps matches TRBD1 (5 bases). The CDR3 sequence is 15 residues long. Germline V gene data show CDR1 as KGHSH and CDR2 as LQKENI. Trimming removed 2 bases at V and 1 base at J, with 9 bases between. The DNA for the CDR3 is TGTGCCAGCTCACCATTGCCAGGGAGCAATCAGCCCCAGCATTTT. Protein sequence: CASSPLPGSNQPQHF.